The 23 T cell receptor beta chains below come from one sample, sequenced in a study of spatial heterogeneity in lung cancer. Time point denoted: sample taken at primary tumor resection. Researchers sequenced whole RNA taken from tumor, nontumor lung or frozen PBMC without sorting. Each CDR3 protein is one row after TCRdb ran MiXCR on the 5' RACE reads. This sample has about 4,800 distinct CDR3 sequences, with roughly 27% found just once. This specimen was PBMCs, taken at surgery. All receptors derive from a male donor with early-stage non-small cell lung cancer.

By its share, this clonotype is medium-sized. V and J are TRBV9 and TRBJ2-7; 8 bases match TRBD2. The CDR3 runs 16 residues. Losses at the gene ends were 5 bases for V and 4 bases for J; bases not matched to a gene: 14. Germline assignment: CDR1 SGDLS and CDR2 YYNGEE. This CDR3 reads CASSLSPGLDPYEQYF. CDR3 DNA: TGTGCCAGCAGTCTTTCCCCGGGACTAGACCCGTACGAGCAGTACTTC.

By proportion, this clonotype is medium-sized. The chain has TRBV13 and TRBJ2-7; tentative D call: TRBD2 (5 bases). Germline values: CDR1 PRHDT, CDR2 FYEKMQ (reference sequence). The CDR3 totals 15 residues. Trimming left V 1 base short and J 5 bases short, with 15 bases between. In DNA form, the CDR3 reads TGTGCCAGCAGCTTAGTGGAGGAAGGGCCCCACGAGCAGTACTTC. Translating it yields CASSLVEEGPHEQYF.

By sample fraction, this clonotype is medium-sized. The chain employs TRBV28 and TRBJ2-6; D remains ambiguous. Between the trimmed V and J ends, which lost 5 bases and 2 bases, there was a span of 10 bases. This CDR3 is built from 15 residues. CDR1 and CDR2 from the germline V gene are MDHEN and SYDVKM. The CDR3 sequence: CASSPMKTGANVLTF. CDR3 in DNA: TGTGCCAGCAGTCCCATGAAGACTGGGGCCAACGTCCTGACTTTC.

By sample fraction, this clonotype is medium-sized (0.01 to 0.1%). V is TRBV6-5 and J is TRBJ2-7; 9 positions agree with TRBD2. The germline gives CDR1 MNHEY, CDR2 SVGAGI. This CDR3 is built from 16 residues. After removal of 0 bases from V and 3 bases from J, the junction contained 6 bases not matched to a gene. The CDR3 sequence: CASSYSSRAGGYEQYF. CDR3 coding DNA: TGTGCCAGCAGTTACTCGTCTCGAGCGGGGGGCTACGAGCAGTACTTC.

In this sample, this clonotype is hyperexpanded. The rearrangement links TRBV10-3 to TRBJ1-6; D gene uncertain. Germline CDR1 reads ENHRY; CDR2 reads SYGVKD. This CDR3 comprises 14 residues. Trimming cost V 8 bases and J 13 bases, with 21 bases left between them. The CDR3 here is CAIWDGGRSLPLHF. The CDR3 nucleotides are TGTGCCATCTGGGATGGAGGGCGAAGTTTGCCCCTCCACTTT.

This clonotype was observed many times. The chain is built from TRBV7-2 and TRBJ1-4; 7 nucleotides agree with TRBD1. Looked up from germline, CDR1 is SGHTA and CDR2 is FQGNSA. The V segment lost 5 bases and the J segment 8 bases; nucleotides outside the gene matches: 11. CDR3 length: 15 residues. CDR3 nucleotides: TGTGCCAGCAGCGTTAACAGGGGAAGGGAAGAAAAACTGTTTTTT. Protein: CASSVNRGREEKLFF.

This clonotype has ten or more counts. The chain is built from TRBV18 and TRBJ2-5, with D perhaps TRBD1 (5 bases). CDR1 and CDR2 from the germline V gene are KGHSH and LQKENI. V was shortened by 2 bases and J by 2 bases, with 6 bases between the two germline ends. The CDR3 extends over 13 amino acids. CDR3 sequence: CASSPAGQETQYF. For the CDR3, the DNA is TGTGCCAGCTCACCAGCAGGGCAAGAGACCCAGTACTTC.

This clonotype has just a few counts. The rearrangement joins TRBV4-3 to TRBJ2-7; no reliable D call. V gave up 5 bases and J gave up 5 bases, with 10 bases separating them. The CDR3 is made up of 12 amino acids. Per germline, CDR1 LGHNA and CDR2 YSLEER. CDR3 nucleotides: TGCGCCAGCAGCTACTCCCGGAACGAGCAGTACTTC. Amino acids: CASSYSRNEQYF.

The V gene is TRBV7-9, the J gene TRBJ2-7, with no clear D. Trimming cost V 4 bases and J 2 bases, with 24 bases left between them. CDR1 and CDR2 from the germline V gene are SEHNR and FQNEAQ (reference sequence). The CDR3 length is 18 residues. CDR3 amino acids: CASSSDSLTDFTTYEQYF. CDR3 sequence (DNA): TGTGCCAGCAGCTCTGATTCTTTGACGGATTTCACCACCTACGAGCAGTACTTC. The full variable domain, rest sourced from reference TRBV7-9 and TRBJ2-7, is DTGVSQNPRHKITKRGQNVTFRCDPISEHNRLYWYRQTLGQGPEFLTYFQNEAQLEKSRLLSDRFSAERPKGSFSTLEIQRTEQGDSAMYLCASSSDSLTDFTTYEQYFGPGTRLTVT.

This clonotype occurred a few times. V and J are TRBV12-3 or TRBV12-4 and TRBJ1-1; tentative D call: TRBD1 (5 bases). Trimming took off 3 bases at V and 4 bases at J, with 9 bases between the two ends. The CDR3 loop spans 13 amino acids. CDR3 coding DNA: TGTGCCAGCAGTTTGGTCAGGGCCACTGAAGCTTTCTTT. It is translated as CASSLVRATEAFF.

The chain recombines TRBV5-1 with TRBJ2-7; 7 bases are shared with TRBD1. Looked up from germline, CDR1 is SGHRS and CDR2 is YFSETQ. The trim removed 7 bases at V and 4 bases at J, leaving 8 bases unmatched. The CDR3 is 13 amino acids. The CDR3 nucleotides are TGCGCCAGCGGCGACAGGGTAGGTTACGAGCAGTACTTC. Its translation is CASGDRVGYEQYF.

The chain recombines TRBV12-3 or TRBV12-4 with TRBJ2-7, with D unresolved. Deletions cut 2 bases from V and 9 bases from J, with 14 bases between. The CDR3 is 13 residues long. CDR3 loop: CASSLITGLTQYF. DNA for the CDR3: TGTGCCAGCAGTTTAATCACGGGCTTGACGCAGTACTTC.

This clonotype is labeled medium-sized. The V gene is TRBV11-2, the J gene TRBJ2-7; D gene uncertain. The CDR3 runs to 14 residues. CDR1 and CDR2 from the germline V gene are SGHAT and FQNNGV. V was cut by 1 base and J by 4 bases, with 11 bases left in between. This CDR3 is CASSLVNRFYEQYF. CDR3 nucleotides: TGTGCCAGCAGCTTAGTTAACAGATTTTACGAGCAGTACTTC.

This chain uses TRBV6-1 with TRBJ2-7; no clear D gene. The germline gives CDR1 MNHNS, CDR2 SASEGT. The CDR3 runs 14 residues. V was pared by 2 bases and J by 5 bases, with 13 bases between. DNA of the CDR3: TGTGCCAGCAGTGAAAAGGGCCTTTCAGACGAGCAGTACTTC. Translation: CASSEKGLSDEQYF.

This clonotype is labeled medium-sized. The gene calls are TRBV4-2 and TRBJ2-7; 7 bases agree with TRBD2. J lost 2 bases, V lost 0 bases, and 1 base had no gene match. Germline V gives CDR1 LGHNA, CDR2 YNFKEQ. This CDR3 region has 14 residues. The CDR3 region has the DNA TGTGCCAGCAGCCAAGATCTAGCGGCCTACGAGCAGTACTTC. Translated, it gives CASSQDLAAYEQYF.

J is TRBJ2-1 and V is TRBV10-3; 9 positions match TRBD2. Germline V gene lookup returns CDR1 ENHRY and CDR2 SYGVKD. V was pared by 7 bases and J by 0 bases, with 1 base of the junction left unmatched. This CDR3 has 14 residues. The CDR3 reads CAINSGSSYNEQFF. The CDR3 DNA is TGTGCCATCAATAGCGGGAGCTCCTACAATGAGCAGTTCTTC.

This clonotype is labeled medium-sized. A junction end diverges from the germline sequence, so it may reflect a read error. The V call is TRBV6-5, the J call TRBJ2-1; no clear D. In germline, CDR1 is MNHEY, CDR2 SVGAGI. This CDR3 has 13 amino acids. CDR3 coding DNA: TGTGCCAGCAGTTACTCGTGGGCCGACCCTAAACTCTTC. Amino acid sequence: CASSYSWADPKLF.

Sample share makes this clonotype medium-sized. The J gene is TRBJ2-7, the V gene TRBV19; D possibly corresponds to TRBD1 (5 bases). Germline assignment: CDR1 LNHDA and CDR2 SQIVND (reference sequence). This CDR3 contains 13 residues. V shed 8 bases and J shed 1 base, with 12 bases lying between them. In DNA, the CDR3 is TGTGCCAGTGCGAAGGGGAAATCCTACGAGCAGTACTTC. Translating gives CASAKGKSYEQYF.

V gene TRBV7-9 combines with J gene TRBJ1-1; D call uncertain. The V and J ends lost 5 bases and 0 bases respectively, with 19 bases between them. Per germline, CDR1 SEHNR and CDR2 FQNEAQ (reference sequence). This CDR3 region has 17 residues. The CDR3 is CASSDPEGRRVNTEAFF. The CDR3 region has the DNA TGTGCCAGCAGCGATCCCGAGGGAAGAAGGGTGAACACTGAAGCTTTCTTT.

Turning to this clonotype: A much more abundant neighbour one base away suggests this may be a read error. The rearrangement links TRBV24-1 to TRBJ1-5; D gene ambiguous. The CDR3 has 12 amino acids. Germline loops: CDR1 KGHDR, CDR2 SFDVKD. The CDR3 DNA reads TGTGTCACCAGTGTTTTCAATCAGCCCCAGCATTTT. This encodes CVTSVFNQPQHF.

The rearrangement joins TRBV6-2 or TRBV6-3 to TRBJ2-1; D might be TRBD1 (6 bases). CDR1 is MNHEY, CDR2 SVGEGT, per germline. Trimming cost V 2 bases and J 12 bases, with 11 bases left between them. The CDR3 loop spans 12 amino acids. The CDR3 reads CASSYTRGGQFF. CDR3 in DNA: TGTGCCAGCAGTTACACCAGGGGCGGGCAGTTCTTC.

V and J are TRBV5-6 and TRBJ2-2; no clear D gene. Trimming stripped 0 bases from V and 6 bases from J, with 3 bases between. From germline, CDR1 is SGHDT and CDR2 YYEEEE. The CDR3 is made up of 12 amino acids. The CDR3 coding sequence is TGTGCCAGCAGCTTGGTCCCCGGGGAGCTGTTTTTT. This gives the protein CASSLVPGELFF.

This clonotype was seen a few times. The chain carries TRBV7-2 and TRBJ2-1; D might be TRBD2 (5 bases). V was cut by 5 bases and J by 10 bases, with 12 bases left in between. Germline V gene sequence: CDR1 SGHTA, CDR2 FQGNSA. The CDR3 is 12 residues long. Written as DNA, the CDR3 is TGTGCCAGCAGCCCTCGCCAGCGGGAGCAGTTCTTC. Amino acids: CASSPRQREQFF.